The 21 T cell receptor beta chains in this list originate from one sample, sequenced in a study of brain T cells in children with intractable seizures. Produced via immunoSEQ multiplex PCR; TCRdb's table is partial and in-frame only. The sample lists around 38,000 clones, about nine tenths occurring once. This sample comprised peripheral blood, obtained at surgery. These receptors all come from a girl aged 2-9 years with tuberous sclerosis and intractable seizures.

The V call is TRBV5-6, the J call TRBJ2-2; D is undetermined. There are 12 residues in the CDR3. V gave up 0 bases and J gave up 5 bases, with 2 bases separating them. CDR1 and CDR2 from the germline V gene are SGHDT and YYEEEE. CDR3 nucleotides: TGTGCCAGCAGCTTGGATACCGGGGAGCTGTTTTTT. This gives the protein CASSLDTGELFF.

The genes are TRBV5-5 and TRBJ2-1; D ambiguous. This CDR3 region has 13 residues. Germline CDR1 and CDR2: SGHKS and YYEKEE (reference sequence). Trimming removed 0 bases at V and 4 bases at J, with 5 bases between. CDR3 amino acids: CASSLGGYNEQFF. The CDR3 region has the DNA TGTGCCAGCAGCTTGGGTGGTTACAATGAGCAGTTCTTC.

The rearrangement joins TRBV19 to TRBJ1-1; D may be TRBD1 (5 bases). The germline V gene has CDR1 LNHDA and CDR2 SQIVND (reference sequence). V gave up 7 bases and J gave up 0 bases, with 21 bases separating them. This CDR3 comprises 17 residues. The CDR3 is CASTFPDRYSMNTEAFF. For the CDR3, the DNA is TGTGCCAGTACCTTCCCCGACAGATATTCCATGAACACTGAAGCTTTCTTT. The full variable domain, completed using reference TRBV19 and TRBJ1-1, is DGGITQSPKYLFRKEGQNVTLSCEQNLNHDAMYWYRQDPGQGLRLIYYSQIVNDFQKGDIAEGYSVSREKKESFPLTVTSAQKNPTAFYLCASTFPDRYSMNTEAFFGQGTRLTVV.

This clone has just one count. The chain links TRBV5-5 to TRBJ2-5; 9 bases agree with TRBD1. V trimming: 4 bases; J trimming: 4 bases; junction bases outside the gene matches: 8. The V gene's germline CDR1 is SGHKS and CDR2 YYEKEE (reference sequence). The CDR3 has 15 amino acids. The CDR3 is CASSILGDRAETQYF. In nucleotides, the CDR3 is TGTGCCAGCAGCATACTCGGGGACAGGGCAGAGACCCAGTACTTC.

V usage is TRBV5-1 and J usage is TRBJ2-6; TRBD1 or TRBD2 may be the D gene (5 bases each). Between the trimmed V and J ends, which lost 4 bases and 0 bases, there was a span of 11 bases. The CDR3 has 16 amino acids. Germline CDR1 and CDR2: SGHRS and YFSETQ. CDR3 DNA: TGCGCCAGCAGCACCGGGACGGGCTCTGGGGCCAACGTCCTGACTTTC. It translates to CASSTGTGSGANVLTF.

This chain uses TRBV7-2 with TRBJ1-2; 9 bases fit TRBD1. Germline values: CDR1 SGHTA, CDR2 FQGNSA. V lost 5 bases to trimming and J lost 0 bases; unmatched junction nucleotides: 10. This CDR3 region has 17 residues. CDR3 region: CASSPGQGKWSNYGYTF. The CDR3 nucleotides are TGTGCCAGCAGCCCGGGACAGGGAAAGTGGTCTAACTATGGCTACACCTTC.

This chain uses TRBV24-1 with TRBJ1-1; perhaps TRBD1 as D (6 bases). The CDR3 has 14 residues. Deletions cut 6 bases from V and 1 base from J, with 11 bases between. Germline V gene lookup returns CDR1 KGHDR and CDR2 SFDVKD. CDR3 DNA: TGTGCCACCAGTACAGGGTACGGGAACACTGAAGCTTTCTTT. It is translated as CATSTGYGNTEAFF.

The chain is built from TRBV30 and TRBJ1-5; D is possibly TRBD1 (5 bases). This CDR3 spans 13 amino acids. V was clipped by 1 base and J by 2 bases, with 6 bases between them. Germline CDR1 GTSNPN, CDR2 SVGIG (reference sequence). The chain's CDR3 is CAWSEGRNQPQHF. In DNA form, the CDR3 reads TGTGCCTGGAGTGAGGGGCGCAATCAGCCCCAGCATTTT.

The chain has TRBV6-1 and TRBJ2-3; 10 bases line up with TRBD1. The length of the CDR3 is 15 residues. V shed 1 base and J 4 bases; nucleotides not matched to a gene: 2. From germline, CDR1 is MNHNS and CDR2 SASEGT. The CDR3 region is CASSEETGGADTQYF. For the CDR3, the DNA is TGTGCCAGCAGTGAAGAGACAGGGGGCGCAGATACGCAGTATTTT.

This chain connects TRBV7-3 to TRBJ1-1, with no clear D. CDR3 length equals 15 residues. The germline gives CDR1 SGHTA, CDR2 FQGTGA. Deletions cut 6 bases from V and 1 base from J, with 15 bases between. The CDR3: CASSPTSAGNTEAFF. In DNA, the CDR3 is TGTGCCAGCAGTCCTACATCGGCGGGGAACACTGAAGCTTTCTTT.

The chain links TRBV5-6 to TRBJ2-2; the D is unclear. This CDR3 is built from 16 residues. From germline, CDR1 is SGHDT and CDR2 YYEEEE. V was shortened by 4 bases and J by 8 bases, with 21 bases between the two germline ends. In DNA, the CDR3 is TGTGCCAGCAGCCAAGAAAACGTTAGGGTACGAGGGGAGCTGTTTTTT. Translation gives CASSQENVRVRGELFF. Using reference TRBV5-6 and TRBJ2-2 for the parts outside the CDR3, the full variable domain is DAGVTQSPTHLIKTRGQQVTLRCSPKSGHDTVSWYQQALGQGPQFIFQYYEEEERQRGNFPDRFSGHQFPNYSSELNVNALLLGDSALYLCASSQENVRVRGELFFGEGSRLTVL.

The V call is TRBV7-6, the J call TRBJ2-5, with D perhaps matching TRBD2 (5 bases). The CDR3 runs to 15 residues. The ends were cut back, 5 bases at V and 2 bases at J, with 15 bases in the middle. Germline V gene lookup returns CDR1 SGHVS and CDR2 FNYEAQ. The CDR3 DNA is TGTGCCAGCAGCGGTATATGGCGGAGGCAAGAGACCCAGTACTTC. It translates to CASSGIWRRQETQYF.

This clone was detected only once. V gene TRBV5-6 combines with J gene TRBJ2-2; D might be TRBD1 or TRBD2, each matching 5 bases. Trimming removed 3 bases from V and 1 base from J, with 13 bases in between. CDR1 is SGHDT, CDR2 YYEEEE, per germline. The CDR3 totals 16 residues. This CDR3 is CASSYPGRQNTGELFF. CDR3 in DNA: TGTGCCAGCAGCTACCCGGGACGGCAGAACACCGGGGAGCTGTTTTTT.

The rearrangement links TRBV27 to TRBJ2-3; D is uncertain. This CDR3 spans 14 amino acids. Trimming shortened V by 3 bases and J by 0 bases, and 7 bases separated the two germline ends. CDR1 is MNHEY and CDR2 is SMNVEV in the germline V gene (reference sequence). The CDR3 protein is CASSFGLSTDTQYF. The DNA of the CDR3 is TGTGCCAGCAGTTTTGGTCTTAGCACAGATACGCAGTATTTT.

This clone came up once. The gene calls are TRBV5-4 and TRBJ1-1, with a weak D call TRBD1 (6 bases). V was trimmed by 3 bases and J by 4 bases, leaving 16 bases between them. The V gene's germline CDR1 is SGHNT and CDR2 YYREEE (reference sequence). The CDR3 length is 15 residues. The CDR3 is CASSYPQGRGTEAFF. CDR3 nucleotides: TGTGCCAGCAGCTATCCTCAGGGGAGGGGCACTGAAGCTTTCTTT.

In this sample, this clone turned up once. The chain joins TRBV7-3 to TRBJ2-1; 15 nucleotides align to TRBD2. With V trimmed by 4 bases and J by 8 bases, 3 bases remained unmatched. Germline loops: CDR1 SGHTA, CDR2 FQGTGA. This CDR3 spans 15 amino acids. CDR3 coding DNA: TGTGCCAGCAGCTCCGGACTAGCGGGGGGGCATGAGCAGTTCTTC. Amino acids: CASSSGLAGGHEQFF.

V and J are TRBV6-5 and TRBJ2-7, with D possibly being TRBD1 (5 bases). Per the germline V gene, CDR1 is MNHEY and CDR2 is SVGAGI. With 0 bases removed from V and 0 bases from J, the gap between germline ends came to 12 bases. This CDR3 spans 16 amino acids. Written as DNA, the CDR3 is TGTGCCAGCAGTTACTCGTTATCGGACAACTCCTACGAGCAGTACTTC. It specifies CASSYSLSDNSYEQYF.

The chain combines TRBV7-2 with TRBJ1-6; no definite D call. Germline CDR1 reads SGHTA; CDR2 reads FQGNSA. Trimming shortened V by 1 base and J by 0 bases, and 13 bases separated the two germline ends. There are 18 residues in the CDR3. The CDR3 loop reads CASSLGIFASSYNSPLHF. In nucleotides, the CDR3 is TGTGCCAGCAGCTTAGGCATTTTCGCGAGCTCCTATAATTCACCCCTCCACTTT.

This chain joins TRBV14 and TRBJ1-2, with 7 bases that match TRBD1. V was pared by 6 bases and J by 7 bases, with 8 bases of the junction left unmatched. The CDR3 spans 13 residues. Germline CDR1 reads SGHDN; CDR2 reads FVKESK. CDR3 loop: CASRGQPLGGYTF. The CDR3 DNA reads TGTGCCAGCAGGGGACAGCCCCTGGGTGGCTACACCTTC.

This rearrangement joins TRBV9 to TRBJ2-7, with 7 nucleotides matching TRBD1. The length of the CDR3 is 14 residues. Germline V CDR1 and CDR2: SGDLS, YYNGEE. V was clipped by 0 bases and J by 3 bases; unmatched bases: 3. The CDR3, as DNA: TGTGCCAGCAGCGTAGAGGGGGCAGGCTACGAGCAGTACGTC. It translates to CASSVEGAGYEQYV.

This chain links TRBV19 with TRBJ2-6; D call uncertain. The CDR3 loop spans 15 amino acids. Germline-derived CDR1 and CDR2 are LNHDA and SQIVND (reference sequence). Trimming took off 3 bases at V and 0 bases at J, with 6 bases between the two ends. The CDR3 DNA reads as TGTGCCAGTAGTATTGGGATCTCTGGGGCCAACGTCCTGACTTTC. As protein: CASSIGISGANVLTF.